This T cell receptor beta chain was captured by sequencing in a study of T cells in Graves' hyperthyroidism and ophthalmopathy. Study-level findings and limits: Researchers report that a 13 V-J model separated ophthalmopathy from stable hyperthyroidism.

The study enrolled patients aged 18 to 65 with newly diagnosed hyperthyroidism of under 2 months' duration. This clonotype was seen at least ten times. Its antigen is unknown. TCR beta CDR3 region amplification was performed from RNA transcripts. When the TCR CDR3 underwent first-round RT-PCR, the HTBI primer set was used. Each CDR3 protein is one row after TCRdb ran MiXCR on the multiplex PCR reads. The sample records a few hundred thousand distinct CDR3 sequences, about 20% being singletons. The CDR3 sequence is 15 residues long. Trimming pared 1 base from V and 4 bases from J, leaving 14 bases between. The germline V gene encodes CDR1 MNHNS and CDR2 SASEGT.

The receptor comes from a woman aged 18-29 years with Graves' hyperthyroidism. The sequencing input was blood. The V and J genes are TRBV6-1 and TRBJ2-7, with D possibly being TRBD1 (5 bases). The DNA of the CDR3 is TGTGCCAGCAGTGAAGAGGACCAGGGTACGTACGAGCAGTACTTC. Protein sequence: CASSEEDQGTYEQYF.